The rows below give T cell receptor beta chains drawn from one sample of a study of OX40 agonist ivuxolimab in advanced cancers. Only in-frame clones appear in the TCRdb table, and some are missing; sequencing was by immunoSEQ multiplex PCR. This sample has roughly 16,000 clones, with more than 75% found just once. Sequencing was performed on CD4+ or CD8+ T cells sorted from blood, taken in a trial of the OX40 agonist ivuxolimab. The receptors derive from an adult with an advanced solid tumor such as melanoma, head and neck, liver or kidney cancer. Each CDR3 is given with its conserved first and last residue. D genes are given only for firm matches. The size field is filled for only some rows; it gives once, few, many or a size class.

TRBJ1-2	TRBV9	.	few	TGTGCCAGCAGCCAAACCCAGAACTATGGCTACACCTTC	CASSQTQNYGYTF
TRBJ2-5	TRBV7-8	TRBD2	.	TGTGCCAGCAGCTTAGGTTGGCGCGGGAGGGTGAAAGAGACCCAGTACTTC	CASSLGWRGRVKETQYF
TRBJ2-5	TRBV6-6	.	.	TGTGCCAGCAGTTACTCGTTGGAAGGGCAAGAGACCCAGTACTTC	CASSYSLEGQETQYF
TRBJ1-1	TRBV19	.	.	TGTGCCAGTAGTATAGCAACGGGGGGAACTGAAGCTTTCTTT	CASSIATGGTEAFF
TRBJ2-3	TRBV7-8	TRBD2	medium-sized	TGTGCCAGCAGCTTGGGACTAGCGGGCAGCACAGATACGCAGTATTTT	CASSLGLAGSTDTQYF
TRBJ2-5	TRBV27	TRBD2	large	TGTGCCAGCAGCATAGCGGGACTCCAAGAGACCCAGTACTTC	CASSIAGLQETQYF
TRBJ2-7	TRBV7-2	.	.	TGTGCCAGCAGCTTATACAGGGTTTACGAGCAGTACTTC	CASSLYRVYEQYF
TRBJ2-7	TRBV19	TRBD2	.	TGTGCCAGTAGTCCTGCCGGGGGGGTTAAATACGAGCAGTACTTC	CASSPAGGVKYEQYF
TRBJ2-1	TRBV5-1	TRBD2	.	TGCGCCAGCAGCTTGGAACCTAGCGGCTCCTACAATGAGCAGTTCTTC	CASSLEPSGSYNEQFF
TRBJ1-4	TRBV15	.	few	TGTGCCACCAGCAGCGCCAATGAAAAACTGTTTTTT	CATSSANEKLFF
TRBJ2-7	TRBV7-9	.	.	TGTGCCAGCAGCTTAGCCCGGGGCCCTGAGGGCGAGCAGTACTTC	CASSLARGPEGEQYF
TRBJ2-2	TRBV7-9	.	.	TGTGCCAGCAGCTTGGGCAACCAGGGGTCCGGGGAGCTGTTTTTT	CASSLGNQGSGELFF
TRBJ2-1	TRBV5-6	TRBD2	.	TGTGCCAGCAGCGCCGGGACTAGCGGGAGGTATGAGCAGTTCTTC	CASSAGTSGRYEQFF
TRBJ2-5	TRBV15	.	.	TGTGCCACCAGCAGGGTCCCACGAGGGGAGACCCAGTACTTC	CATSRVPRGETQYF
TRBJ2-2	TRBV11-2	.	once	TGTGCCAGCAGCTTAGGGGGGGCCGGGGAGCTGTTTTTT	CASSLGGAGELFF
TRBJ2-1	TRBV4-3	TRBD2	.	TGCGCCAGCAGCCAAGATTTGGGGGAGGGCCCTGGAGGTGAGCAGTTCTTC	CASSQDLGEGPGGEQFF
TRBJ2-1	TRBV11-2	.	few	TGTGCCAGCAGCTTGGCAGGATTGAGCTCCTACAATGAGCAGTTCTTC	CASSLAGLSSYNEQFF
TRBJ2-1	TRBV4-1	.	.	TGCGCCAGCAGCCCGCCGGGACTCCTTCTTTTTGATGAGCAGTTCTTC	CASSPPGLLLFDEQFF